This T cell receptor beta chain was recorded in a study of blood T cell repertoires in COVID-19. Study-level background: COVID-19 samples from acute and convalescent phases originated in the United States, Italy and Spain. PBMCs, B-cell-depleted T cells, or T cells provided the cDNA or gDNA that made up the material.

This clone was detected once. The CDR3 covers 15 residues. The germline V gene encodes CDR1 GTSNPN and CDR2 SVGIG (reference sequence). The J segment lost 2 bases and the V segment lost 3 bases, leaving 7 bases of the junction unmatched. Source study methods: Estimates of nucleated cell counts were drawn from the amplification of reference gene primers. Sequenced by immunoSEQ multiplex PCR; TCRdb stores in-frame clones only, minus some. V and J calls and clone size are given by that table; D and trimming were obtained from the DNA. The top ten clones hold just over 20% of a sample with about 12,000 clones, 82% of them seen once.

The TCR originated in a human donor in a cohort sampled during active COVID-19. Sequences were obtained from peripheral blood. This chain joins TRBV30 and TRBJ2-5; 9 nucleotides line up with TRBD1. CDR3 in DNA: TGTGCCTGGAGCCTGACAGGGGGTGGGCAAGAGACCCAGTACTTC. Translating gives CAWSLTGGGQETQYF.